Below, 32 T cell receptor beta chains from the same sample are listed, as sequenced in a study of identical twins. TCRdb fed the 5' RACE reads into MiXCR, producing one record per CDR3 protein. Counted here are a few hundred thousand distinct CDR3 sequences, more than 20% occurring once; the ten biggest clones make up over 2.5%. The sample was also reused in another study, on T cells expressing NK-cell markers.

The specimen sequenced was CD4+ T cells sorted from blood. These receptors all come from a woman between 18 and 30 years old in good health.

This clonotype was observed a handful of times. The chain has TRBV20-1 and TRBJ2-5; tentatively, D is TRBD2 (5 bases). The V end was cut by 2 bases, the J end by 4 bases, with 11 bases between. Germline V CDR1 and CDR2: DFQATT, SNEGSKA (reference sequence). This CDR3 is 13 amino acids long. For the CDR3, the DNA is TGCAGTGCTAGACGAGGGAATGGAGAGACCCAGTACTTC. Its translation is CSARRGNGETQYF.

This rearrangement joins TRBV18 to TRBJ2-7; 7 bases map to TRBD1. The V gene end was trimmed by 5 bases and the J gene end by 2 bases; junction bases not matched to a gene: 6. The CDR3 contains 14 residues. Germline V gives CDR1 KGHSH, CDR2 LQKENI. The CDR3 coding sequence is TGTGCCAGCTCAACTACAGGGGAACCCTACGAGCAGTACTTC. This gives the protein CASSTTGEPYEQYF.

This clonotype was detected many times. The chain employs TRBV10-3 and TRBJ2-5; 8 bases agree with TRBD2. V dropped 0 bases and J dropped 2; count of bases not matched to a gene: 14. Germline V gene sequence: CDR1 ENHRY, CDR2 SYGVKD. The CDR3 extends over 19 amino acids. This CDR3 reads CAISESLPASGPFQETQYF. The DNA for the CDR3 is TGTGCCATCAGTGAGTCGCTCCCAGCTAGCGGGCCCTTTCAAGAGACCCAGTACTTC.

V is TRBV5-5 and J is TRBJ2-6; the D gene could be TRBD1 or TRBD2 (6 bases each). CDR1 is SGHKS and CDR2 is YYEKEE in the germline V gene (reference sequence). The CDR3 extends over 17 amino acids. V lost 4 bases, J lost 0 bases, and 14 bases lay in between. The CDR3 coding sequence is TGTGCCAGCAGCACCACCGGGGGCTTCTCTGGGGCCAACGTCCTGACTTTC. Amino acid sequence: CASSTTGGFSGANVLTF.

This clonotype has a handful of counts. The chain couples TRBV11-3 to TRBJ1-1; D is unresolved. Germline assignment: CDR1 SGHNT and CDR2 YENEEA. CDR3 size: 11 residues. V was pared by 5 bases and J by 11 bases, with 12 bases between. The CDR3 DNA is TGTGCCAGCAGCCTAGCTTCGCGGGCTTTCTTT. Translation gives CASSLASRAFF.

This clonotype has a count of ten or more. The gene calls are TRBV6-2 or TRBV6-3 and TRBJ2-3; D is undetermined. Trimming removed 5 bases at V and 0 bases at J, with 6 bases between. The CDR3 is 13 residues long. Germline-derived CDR1 and CDR2 are MNHEY and SVGEGT. Here the CDR3 reads CASSRISTDTQYF. For the CDR3, the DNA is TGTGCCAGCAGTAGAATCAGCACAGATACGCAGTATTTT.

This clonotype has a handful of counts. This chain links TRBV20-1 with TRBJ2-1; TRBD2 aligns across 10 bases. There are 13 residues in the CDR3. V was clipped by 2 bases and J by 5 bases; unmatched bases: 0. Looked up from germline, CDR1 is DFQATT and CDR2 is SNEGSKA (reference sequence). CDR3 protein: CSARTSGDNEQFF. CDR3 coding DNA: TGCAGTGCTAGAACTAGCGGGGACAATGAGCAGTTCTTC.

This clonotype was observed at least ten times. The V call is TRBV28, the J call TRBJ2-3, with 10 bases identical to TRBD2. Trimming took 4 bases from V and 0 from J; bases not matched to a gene: 4. This CDR3 has 16 residues. Germline CDR1 is MDHEN and CDR2 is SYDVKM. CDR3 nucleotides: TGTGCCAGCAGTTCCCCGACTAGCGGGAGCACAGATACGCAGTATTTT. This gives the protein CASSSPTSGSTDTQYF.

This clonotype was counted between two and nine times. The chain combines TRBV28 with TRBJ2-6; no firm D call. This CDR3 is built from 13 residues. Germline CDR1 is MDHEN and CDR2 is SYDVKM. Trimming cost V 8 bases and J 0 bases, with 5 bases left between them. The CDR3 DNA follows: TGTGCCAGCGAGAGCTCTGGGGCCAACGTCCTGACTTTC. Its translation is CASESSGANVLTF.

CDR3 in amino acids: CASSLRGREGEAFF. CDR3 nucleotide sequence: TGTGCCAGCAGCTTAAGGGGGCGAGAAGGGGAAGCTTTCTTT. The chain recombines TRBV7-6 with TRBJ1-1, with 7 bases identical to TRBD1. Trimming cost V 2 bases and J 8 bases; bases outside gene matches: 8. The CDR3 contains 14 residues. Germline V gene sequence: CDR1 SGHVS, CDR2 FNYEAQ.

The rearrangement joins TRBV6-2 or TRBV6-3 to TRBJ2-2; 13 bases map to TRBD2. CDR1 and CDR2 from the germline V gene are MNHEY and SVGEGT. The CDR3 runs to 16 residues. The junction had 8 bases not matched to a gene; V was cut back by 6 bases and J by 7 bases. CDR3 in DNA: TGTGCCAGCAGGATGGGACTAGCGGGAAGGAGCGGGGAGCTGTTTTTT. It codes for CASRMGLAGRSGELFF.

This clonotype was picked up a small number of times. CDR3: CAIRTPGLATYNEQFF. CDR3 bases: TGTGCCATCAGGACTCCGGGACTAGCGACTTACAATGAGCAGTTCTTC. This sequence joins TRBV10-3 and TRBJ2-1; 10 bases are a match to TRBD2. The CDR3 contains 16 residues. V shed 6 bases and J 4 bases; nucleotides not matched to a gene: 9. Germline-derived CDR1 and CDR2 are ENHRY and SYGVKD.

This CDR3 reads CFAGQTSGVADTQYF. The CDR3 bases are TGCTTTGCTGGCCAGACTAGCGGGGTCGCAGATACGCAGTATTTT. This rearrangement joins TRBV20-1 to TRBJ2-3; 11 positions match TRBD2. Germline V gene lookup returns CDR1 DFQATT and CDR2 SNEGSKA (reference sequence). This CDR3 has 15 residues.

This clonotype was recorded at least ten times. The chain links TRBV29-1 to TRBJ2-5; no firm D call. The CDR3 extends over 16 amino acids. V dropped 0 bases and J dropped 0 bases, with 14 bases sitting between them. The germline V gene encodes CDR1 SQVTM and CDR2 ANQGSEA. The CDR3 DNA reads TGCAGCGTTGAAGATTGGAGCTGGACCTACCAAGAGACCCAGTACTTC. It yields the protein CSVEDWSWTYQETQYF.

This clonotype was found a few times. The chain uses TRBV5-1 and TRBJ2-2, with TRBD2 identical over 8 bases. V shed 4 bases and J 7 bases; nucleotides not matched to a gene: 15. Germline assignment: CDR1 SGHRS and CDR2 YFSETQ. The CDR3 loop spans 17 amino acids. The CDR3 DNA reads TGCGCCAGCAGCCAACCCTCGTCCGGGGGGGCAGGCGGGGAGCTGTTTTTT. The encoded protein is CASSQPSSGGAGGELFF.

This clonotype was observed a few times. V gene TRBV7-3 combines with J gene TRBJ1-1; D possibly corresponds to TRBD1 (5 bases). The CDR3 loop spans 13 amino acids. Germline CDR1 reads SGHTA; CDR2 reads FQGTGA. The V end lost 0 bases, the J end lost 4 bases, and 6 bases lay between the germline ends. In DNA form, the CDR3 reads TGTGCCAGCAGCTTAACAGGGGTCACTGAAGCTTTCTTT. Translation gives CASSLTGVTEAFF.

The chain uses TRBV15 and TRBJ2-2; D uncertain. The CDR3 contains 12 residues. Trimming took off 4 bases at V and 6 bases at J, with 6 bases between the two ends. The germline V gene encodes CDR1 LNHNV and CDR2 YYDKDF (reference sequence). CDR3 DNA: TGTGCCACCAGCATAAGTTCCGGGGAGCTGTTTTTT. It is translated as CATSISSGELFF.

This clonotype was picked up a small number of times. V and J are TRBV6-6 and TRBJ1-6, with D unclear. Per germline, CDR1 MNHNY and CDR2 SVGAGI (reference sequence). Trimming pared 4 bases from V and 4 bases from J, leaving 5 bases between. The CDR3 spans 13 residues. This chain's CDR3 is CASSFAYNSPLHF. DNA of the CDR3: TGTGCCAGCAGTTTCGCTTATAATTCACCCCTCCACTTT.

This clonotype was counted a few times. The chain couples TRBV25-1 to TRBJ1-3; D ambiguous. The CDR3 sequence is 16 residues long. Germline CDR1 reads MGHDK; CDR2 reads SYGVNS. Trimming took 2 bases from V and 0 from J, leaving 11 bases between them. The CDR3 coding sequence is TGTGCCAGCAGTGAAAAGGGAGCCTACTCTGGAAACACCATATATTTT. As protein: CASSEKGAYSGNTIYF.

This clonotype was counted a few times. V usage is TRBV6-1 and J usage is TRBJ1-6, with D unresolved. This CDR3 is 13 amino acids long. V lost 6 bases to trimming and J lost 7 bases, with 10 bases between them. Germline V gives CDR1 MNHNS, CDR2 SASEGT. The CDR3, as DNA: TGTGCCAGCAGCCGAGGGCTAAATTCACCCCTCCACTTT. Amino acid sequence: CASSRGLNSPLHF.

This clonotype was seen a handful of times. The chain uses TRBV7-6 and TRBJ2-1; maybe TRBD1 (6 bases). V was cut by 2 bases and J by 1 base, with 9 bases left in between. In germline, CDR1 is SGHVS, CDR2 FNYEAQ. The CDR3 is 15 residues long. The DNA for the CDR3 is TGTGCCAGCAGCTTACACAGGGAGTCCTACAATGAGCAGTTCTTC. Its protein is CASSLHRESYNEQFF.

In its sample, this clonotype was seen once. V usage is TRBV18 and J usage is TRBJ2-2; D unclear. Germline lookup yields CDR1 KGHSH and CDR2 LQKENI. Trimming shortened V by 3 bases and J by 6 bases, and 14 bases separated the two germline ends. The CDR3 runs to 15 residues. The CDR3 nucleotides read TGTGCCAGCTCACCGTTAGTGACCCAGGCCGGGGAGCTGTTTTTT. As protein: CASSPLVTQAGELFF.

V is TRBV20-1 and J is TRBJ2-2, with TRBD1 as a possible D gene (6 bases). This CDR3 has 14 residues. With 1 base removed from V and 4 bases from J, the gap between germline ends came to 10 bases. CDR1 and CDR2 (germline): DFQATT, SNEGSKA (reference sequence). In DNA form, the CDR3 reads TGCAGTGCTAGAGTGGGGGCCCCCACCGGGGAGCTGTTTTTT. Translating it yields CSARVGAPTGELFF.

This sequence joins TRBV9 and TRBJ2-3; D gene unclear. The CDR3 is made up of 15 amino acids. Germline assignment: CDR1 SGDLS and CDR2 YYNGEE. V was trimmed by 3 bases and J by 5 bases, leaving 16 bases between them. The CDR3 DNA reads TGTGCCAGCAGCGCGCAGGCCCAGCTTAGAGATACGCAGTATTTT. Amino acids: CASSAQAQLRDTQYF.

There are a few counts of this clonotype. V gene TRBV5-1 combines with J gene TRBJ1-1; unclear D gene. The CDR3 consists of 15 residues. Trimming stripped 0 bases from V and 0 bases from J, with 9 bases between. The germline CDR1 and CDR2 sequences are SGHRS and YFSETQ. The CDR3 here is CASSLEGTVNTEAFF. DNA for the CDR3: TGCGCCAGCAGCTTGGAAGGTACAGTGAACACTGAAGCTTTCTTT.

This clonotype was found a few times. CDR3 in DNA: TGCGCCAGCAGCACTGGGGACACCTCGTCGCAGTACTTC. Encoded protein: CASSTGDTSSQYF. The chain carries TRBV5-1 and TRBJ2-7; TRBD1 is a possible D gene (6 bases). CDR3 size: 13 residues. Looked up from germline, CDR1 is SGHRS and CDR2 is YFSETQ. Trimming removed 4 bases from V and 9 bases from J, with 17 bases in between.

In the case of this clonotype: At one of its ends the junction is not consistent with the germline gene, which may arise from a read error. The chain couples TRBV2 to TRBJ2-7; D assignment may be TRBD1 or TRBD2 (5 bases each). This CDR3 comprises 12 residues. The germline V gene has CDR1 SNHLY and CDR2 FYNNEI. The CDR3 loop reads CASSVSVGLGVF. CDR3 DNA: TGTGCCAGCAGTGTATCAGTGGGTTTGGGGGTCTTC. Filled out from reference TRBV2 and TRBJ2-7, the complete variable domain reads EPEVTQTPSHQVTQMGQEVILRCVPISNHLYFYWYRQILGQKVEFLVSFYNNEISEKSEIFDDQFSVERPDGSNFTLKIRSTKLEDSAMYFCASSVSVGLGVFGPGTRLTVT.

This clonotype appeared a few times. This sequence joins TRBV5-1 and TRBJ2-5; 12 bases map to TRBD2. The CDR3 runs 14 residues. Trimming cost V 4 bases and J 5 bases; bases outside gene matches: 3. Germline CDR1 is SGHRS and CDR2 is YFSETQ. CDR3 loop: CASSRTSGIETQYF. The CDR3 DNA reads as TGCGCCAGCAGCCGGACTAGCGGGATTGAGACCCAGTACTTC.

The V gene is TRBV5-6, the J gene TRBJ1-5; 8 bases match TRBD1. The length of the CDR3 is 18 residues. J lost 1 base, V lost 0 bases, and 9 bases had no gene match. Germline loops: CDR1 SGHDT, CDR2 YYEEEE. The DNA for the CDR3 is TGTGCCAGCAGCTTGGCCAGGGGGCGGGGGGTCAGCAATCAGCCCCAGCATTTT. Its translation: CASSLARGRGVSNQPQHF.

The table lists this clonotype with a few counts. The genes are TRBV7-2 and TRBJ2-5; D not certain. The CDR3 is made up of 13 amino acids. The V and J ends lost 5 bases and 5 bases respectively, with 12 bases between them. Looked up from germline, CDR1 is SGHTA and CDR2 is FQGNSA. In nucleotides, the CDR3 is TGTGCCAGCAGCCGCCGGCTTGTCGAGACCCAGTACTTC. It is translated as CASSRRLVETQYF.

The genes are TRBV5-1 and TRBJ2-5; 7 nucleotides agree with TRBD2. Germline assignment: CDR1 SGHRS and CDR2 YFSETQ. With V trimmed by 3 bases and J by 0 bases, 2 bases remained unmatched. The CDR3 loop spans 14 amino acids. CDR3 bases: TGCGCCAGCAGCTCCCGGGGGGACCAAGAGACCCAGTACTTC. Translation: CASSSRGDQETQYF.

This chain joins TRBV18 and TRBJ2-2; D not certain. In germline, CDR1 is KGHSH, CDR2 LQKENI. The CDR3 runs 13 residues. The ends were cut back, 3 bases at V and 1 base at J, with 3 bases in the middle. The CDR3 sequence: CASSPMNTGELFF. The CDR3 DNA follows: TGTGCCAGCTCACCGATGAACACCGGGGAGCTGTTTTTT.